The clone carrying this T cell receptor beta chain was detected a few times. The sample originates from a study of patients and donors after allogeneic stem cell transplantation. TCRdb reprocessed the RT-PCR reads with MiXCR, giving one entry per CDR3 protein. The data contain roughly 960,000 distinct CDR3 sequences, more than 15% of them singletons. This TCR was sampled from a human donor who was either an allogeneic HSCT recipient or a stem cell or donor lymphocyte infusion donor (not recorded which). It is not recorded whose cells these are; they may come from a transplant donor. The sequenced sample consisted of blood, either unsorted or a sorted T cell fraction (not recorded which).

The DNA for the CDR3 is TGTGCCACCCTTTCGGGAGGTTCCGCCTACAATGAGCAGTTCTTC. It yields the protein CATLSGGSAYNEQFF. V usage is TRBV19 and J usage is TRBJ2-1; 7 bases align to TRBD2. V shed 10 bases and J 2 bases; nucleotides not matched to a gene: 11. CDR1 and CDR2 from the germline V gene are LNHDA and SQIVND (reference sequence). The CDR3 is 15 amino acids.